This entry describes one T cell receptor beta chain. This entry is derived from a study of blood T cell repertoires in COVID-19. Across the whole study: There were acute and convalescent COVID-19 samples, and they came from the United States, Italy and Spain.

Per germline, CDR1 MNHEY and CDR2 SVGEGT. V was clipped by 2 bases and J by 4 bases, with 8 bases between them. The CDR3 covers 13 residues. Sequencing used immunoSEQ multiplex PCR; TCRdb keeps in-frame clones, though not all of them. This table has 150,000 to 200,000 clones, approximately 81% appearing once. The specimen sequenced was PBMCs or T cells enriched from blood (not recorded which). The chain carries TRBV6-2 or TRBV6-3 and TRBJ1-2; TRBD1 is a possible D gene (6 bases). This receptor was taken from a woman between 45 and 60 years old who had recovered from COVID-19. CDR3 sequence (DNA): TGTGCCAGCAGTTACCAGGGGACCTATGGCTACACCTTC. This gives the protein CASSYQGTYGYTF.